This T cell receptor (beta chain) was retrieved from a study of blood T cell repertoires in COVID-19. The overall study: T cells, B-cell-depleted T cells, or PBMCs supplied cDNA or gDNA.

The study drew participants aged about 18 to 89 years from about two dozen US areas. Assignment of participants to cohorts was predicated upon participant-reported clinical history. CDR1 and CDR2 from the germline V gene are LNHDA and SQIVND (reference sequence). The germline V and J ends were trimmed by 3 bases and 2 bases, with 11 bases remaining between them. The CDR3 extends over 15 amino acids. In the authors' workflow: Reference gene primer amplification in the assay estimated nucleated cell counts. Produced via immunoSEQ multiplex PCR; TCRdb's table is partial and in-frame only. That table furnishes V, J and clone size, whereas the DNA furnished D and trimming. The sample lists about 410,000 clones, nearly 90% occurring once. This clone has only a few counts.

The receptor was isolated from a young woman who had recovered from COVID-19. The sequenced sample was PBMCs or T cells enriched from blood (not recorded which). The J gene is TRBJ1-3, the V gene TRBV19, with D tentatively TRBD1 (6 bases). This CDR3 is CASSMAGETGNTIYF. The CDR3 bases are TGTGCCAGTAGTATGGCAGGGGAAACTGGAAACACCATATATTTT.